This TCR beta chain was found in a study of blood T cell repertoires in COVID-19. On the study more broadly: T cells, B-cell-depleted T cells, or PBMCs supplied cDNA or gDNA.

This clone was counted a few times. The CDR3 length is 13 residues. V was shortened by 3 bases and J by 6 bases, with 12 bases between the two germline ends. The V gene's germline CDR1 is SGHVS and CDR2 FNYEAQ. Source study methods: Using reference gene primer amplification, nucleated cell counts were estimated. TCRdb's table, derived via immunoSEQ multiplex PCR, lists solely in-frame clones and lacks some. That table furnishes V, J and clone size, whereas the DNA furnished D and trimming. The repertoire holds 150,000 to 170,000 clones, with over 65% as singletons. The sequence was collected from an elderly man with acute or convalescent COVID-19. Material: peripheral blood. This chain connects TRBV7-6 to TRBJ2-7; D perhaps matches TRBD1 (6 bases). CDR3 coding DNA: TGTGCCAGCAGCTTGGGGGCTGCCTCCGAGCAGTACTTC. Encoded protein: CASSLGAASEQYF.